The 20 T cell receptor beta chains in this list originate from one sample, sequenced in a study of T cells after yellow fever vaccination. TCRdb processed the 5' RACE reads anew with MiXCR; each CDR3 protein has one entry. The sample lists 180,000 or so distinct CDR3 sequences, about 10% occurring once. Specimen: CD8+ T cells sorted from PBMCs, collected 15 days after the yellow fever booster vaccination. Receptors were obtained from a young man who received the YFV17D yellow fever vaccine.

Only a few counts were recorded for this clonotype. The chain uses TRBV9 and TRBJ2-5, with 9 bases lining up with TRBD2. This CDR3 has 15 residues. Trimming cost V 2 bases and J 3 bases; bases outside gene matches: 5. Germline CDR1 is SGDLS and CDR2 is YYNGEE. CDR3 nucleotides: TGTGCCAGCAGCGTGGCGGGGGGGCCAGAAGAGACCCAGTACTTC. Its translation is CASSVAGGPEETQYF.

CDR3 loop: CASTAPGYEQFF. CDR3 in DNA: TGTGCCAGCACGGCCCCAGGGTATGAGCAGTTCTTC. V is TRBV19 and J is TRBJ2-1, with D tentatively TRBD1 (5 bases). V was cut by 9 bases and J by 8 bases, with 14 bases left in between. The CDR3 length is 12 residues. Germline CDR1 and CDR2: LNHDA and SQIVND (reference sequence).

This clonotype has a count of ten or more. The CDR3 reads CASHVGSDTTDTQYF. As DNA, the CDR3 is TGTGCCAGTCACGTGGGATCAGACACGACAGATACGCAGTATTTT. The chain employs TRBV6-2 or TRBV6-3 and TRBJ2-3; D gene uncertain. The CDR3 runs 15 residues. Per germline, CDR1 MNHEY and CDR2 SVGEGT. Between the trimmed V and J ends, which lost 9 bases and 3 bases, there was a span of 19 bases.

The table lists this clonotype with many counts. The chain employs TRBV5-1 and TRBJ2-1; D uncertain. There are 12 residues in the CDR3. The germline V gene has CDR1 SGHRS and CDR2 YFSETQ. V was pared by 1 base and J by 10 bases, with 9 bases between. The CDR3 is CASSLSGDEQFF. The DNA of the CDR3 is TGCGCCAGCAGCTTGTCGGGCGACGAGCAGTTCTTC.

This clonotype was observed a handful of times. V usage is TRBV29-1 and J usage is TRBJ2-1; 8 bases map to TRBD2. V lost 6 bases, J lost 8 bases, and 6 bases stayed unmatched. CDR3 length equals 12 residues. Germline assignment: CDR1 SQVTM and CDR2 ANQGSEA. CDR3 bases: TGCAGCGTAGGATCGGGGGGGGATGAGCAGTTCTTC. Residues: CSVGSGGDEQFF.

This clonotype was counted between two and nine times. V is TRBV5-1 and J is TRBJ2-5; TRBD1 or TRBD2 may be the D gene (5 bases each). Trimming pared 4 bases from V and 6 bases from J, leaving 16 bases between. The CDR3 extends over 14 amino acids. In germline, CDR1 is SGHRS, CDR2 YFSETQ. The DNA for the CDR3 is TGCGCCAGCAGCGACTGGGGTGGGGGAAAGACCCAGTACTTC. It specifies CASSDWGGGKTQYF.

This clonotype was observed a handful of times. The chain's CDR3 is CASSQGDIKTGELFF. The CDR3 DNA reads as TGCGCCAGCAGCCAAGGGGACATAAAGACCGGGGAGCTGTTTTTT. The rearrangement uses TRBV4-1 and TRBJ2-2, with a possible D match to TRBD1 (6 bases). The CDR3 is 15 residues long. In germline, CDR1 is MGHRA, CDR2 YSYEKL. With 1 base removed from V and 5 bases from J, the gap between germline ends came to 11 bases.

Here the CDR3 reads CASSPGTESYNSPLHF. The CDR3 bases are TGTGCCAGCAGCCCCGGGACAGAGAGTTATAATTCACCCCTCCACTTT. The chain couples TRBV7-2 to TRBJ1-6; 7 nucleotides agree with TRBD1. Germline lookup yields CDR1 SGHTA and CDR2 FQGNSA. The CDR3 has 16 residues. With 5 bases clipped from V and 4 bases from J, the junction kept 8 bases outside the gene matches.

This clonotype was counted between two and nine times. The chain carries TRBV6-6 and TRBJ2-3, with TRBD1 matching 7 bases. The CDR3 totals 15 residues. From germline, CDR1 is MNHNY and CDR2 SVGAGI (reference sequence). The V and J ends lost 3 bases and 2 bases, in that order; junction bases with no gene match: 5. Here the CDR3 reads CASSYTGVYTDTQYF. CDR3 bases: TGTGCCAGCAGTTATACAGGGGTTTACACAGATACGCAGTATTTT.

This clonotype was observed many times. This CDR3 is CASSFNRDPNTGELFF. As DNA, the CDR3 is TGTGCCAGCAGTTTTAACCGGGATCCTAACACCGGGGAGCTGTTTTTT. This chain joins TRBV12-3 or TRBV12-4 and TRBJ2-2; perhaps TRBD2 as D (5 bases). The length of the CDR3 is 16 residues. Deletions cut 3 bases from V and 2 bases from J, with 13 bases between.

This clonotype was counted only a few times. CDR3 protein: CSARTGTGFEQFF. The DNA for the CDR3 is TGCAGTGCTAGAACCGGGACAGGGTTCGAGCAGTTCTTC. The V and J genes are TRBV20-1 and TRBJ2-1; 9 bases agree with TRBD1. V lost 2 bases, J lost 10 bases, and 6 bases stayed unmatched. This CDR3 is 13 amino acids long. CDR1 and CDR2 (germline): DFQATT, SNEGSKA (reference sequence).

This clonotype was seen a few times. This rearrangement joins TRBV6-6 to TRBJ1-1; D is undetermined. The CDR3 is 12 residues long. CDR1 is MNHNY, CDR2 SVGAGI, per germline (reference sequence). The V gene lost 9 bases and the J gene lost 1 base, with 9 bases spanning the gap. The CDR3 region is CASEGGNTEAFF. The CDR3 DNA reads TGTGCCAGTGAAGGTGGGAACACTGAAGCTTTCTTT.

The rearrangement uses TRBV7-8 and TRBJ2-7; D perhaps matches TRBD1 (6 bases). Trimming took 8 bases from V and 5 from J, leaving 19 bases between them. Germline CDR1 and CDR2: SGHVS and FQNEAQ. There are 14 residues in the CDR3. CDR3 coding DNA: TGTGCCAGCGCTCTAACAGGGTCCCTACACGAGCAGTACTTC. Its translation: CASALTGSLHEQYF.

This clonotype occurred a few times. V usage is TRBV27 and J usage is TRBJ1-5; TRBD1 matches 7 bases. The germline V gene has CDR1 MNHEY and CDR2 SMNVEV (reference sequence). V lost 5 bases, J lost 0 bases, and 13 bases stayed unmatched. The CDR3 spans 18 residues. CDR3 loop: CASSQTGEGLYSNQPQHF. The CDR3 DNA reads TGTGCCAGCAGTCAAACAGGGGAGGGGCTATATAGCAATCAGCCCCAGCATTTT.

The chain joins TRBV7-6 to TRBJ2-2, with 11 bases lining up with TRBD2. V dropped 0 bases and J dropped 3; count of bases not matched to a gene: 9. Germline V gives CDR1 SGHVS, CDR2 FNYEAQ. The CDR3 consists of 19 residues. CDR3 DNA: TGTGCCAGCAGCTTAGCGGCTAGCGGGGGGTTAAGATACACCGGGGAGCTGTTTTTT. It specifies CASSLAASGGLRYTGELFF. The complete variable domain, with remaining parts taken from reference TRBV7-6 and TRBJ2-2, reads GAGVSQSPRYKVTKRGQDVALRCDPISGHVSLYWYRQALGQGPEFLTYFNYEAQQDKSGLPNDRFSAERPEGSISTLTIQRTEQRDSAMYRCASSLAASGGLRYTGELFFGEGSRLTVL.

The CDR3 region is CASSPVKGTGELFF. The CDR3 DNA sequence: TGTGCCAGCAGCCCCGTGAAGGGCACCGGGGAGCTGTTTTTT. The chain recombines TRBV7-3 with TRBJ2-2; D gene uncertain. Germline V gene lookup returns CDR1 SGHTA and CDR2 FQGTGA. The CDR3 covers 14 residues. V lost 5 bases and J 4 bases, leaving 11 bases between the germline ends.

This clonotype was seen a handful of times. The chain carries TRBV5-4 and TRBJ2-3; 7 bases are a match to TRBD1. Germline loops: CDR1 SGHNT, CDR2 YYREEE (reference sequence). CDR3 size: 17 residues. V trimming: 5 bases; J trimming: 2 bases; junction bases outside the gene matches: 14. Here the CDR3 reads CASSSGTETELTDTQYF. The CDR3 DNA sequence: TGTGCCAGCAGTTCCGGGACAGAGACAGAACTCACAGATACGCAGTATTTT.

V and J are TRBV6-5 and TRBJ1-1, with TRBD1 matching over 7 bases. This CDR3 contains 15 residues. The germline gives CDR1 MNHEY, CDR2 SVGAGI. The J segment lost 1 base and the V segment lost 5 bases, leaving 7 bases of the junction unmatched. CDR3 protein: CASSPGTDPNTEAFF. CDR3 sequence (DNA): TGTGCCAGCAGTCCTGGGACAGACCCGAACACTGAAGCTTTCTTT.

This clonotype was counted between two and nine times. This chain joins TRBV4-2 and TRBJ2-3, with D uncertain. The CDR3 covers 16 residues. Germline CDR1 is LGHNA and CDR2 is YNFKEQ. V shed 1 base and J shed 0 bases, with 11 bases lying between them. CDR3 in DNA: TGTGCCAGCAGCCAAGCTAGACTCTCTAGCACAGATACGCAGTATTTT. Residues: CASSQARLSSTDTQYF.

The rearrangement uses TRBV19 and TRBJ1-2; 8 nucleotides match TRBD1. Germline CDR1 and CDR2: LNHDA and SQIVND (reference sequence). Losses at the gene ends were 6 bases for V and 2 bases for J; bases not matched to a gene: 11. This CDR3 contains 16 residues. CDR3: CASSPLSDRANYGYTF. The CDR3 region has the DNA TGTGCCAGTAGCCCACTTTCGGACAGGGCGAACTATGGCTACACCTTC.